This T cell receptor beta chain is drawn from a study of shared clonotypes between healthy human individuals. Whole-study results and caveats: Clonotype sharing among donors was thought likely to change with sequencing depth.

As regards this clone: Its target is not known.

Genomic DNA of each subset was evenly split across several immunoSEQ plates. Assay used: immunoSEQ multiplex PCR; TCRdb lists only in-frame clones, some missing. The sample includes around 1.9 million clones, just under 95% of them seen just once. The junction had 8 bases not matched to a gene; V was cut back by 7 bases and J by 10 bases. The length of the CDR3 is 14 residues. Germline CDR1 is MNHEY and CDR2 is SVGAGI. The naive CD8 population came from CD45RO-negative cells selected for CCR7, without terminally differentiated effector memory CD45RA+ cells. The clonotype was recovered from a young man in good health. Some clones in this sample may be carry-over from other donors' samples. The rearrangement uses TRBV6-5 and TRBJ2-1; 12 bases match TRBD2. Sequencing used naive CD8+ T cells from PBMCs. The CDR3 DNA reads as TGTGCCAGCACCCTACTAGCGGGAGGTAGGGAGCAGTTCTTC. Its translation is CASTLLAGGREQFF.